This T cell receptor beta chain was sequenced in a study of OX40 agonist ivuxolimab in advanced cancers. Study-wide background: A diagnosis of hepatocellular carcinoma, melanoma, renal cell or head and neck cancer was present in dose-escalation patients. The study's findings and limits: Compared with CD4+, CD8+ T cells on average had more expanded clones. Among the lowest levels of clonal expansion were found in partial responders at 0.1-3.0 mg/kg.

This clone was counted once. Its antigen is undetermined. Sequencing used immunoSEQ multiplex PCR; TCRdb keeps in-frame clones, though not all of them. Of 65,000 to 95,000 clones in the sample, about 83% were seen once. J lost 4 bases, V lost 5 bases, and 7 bases had no gene match. The germline V gene encodes CDR1 SGDLS and CDR2 YYNGEE. CDR3 size: 15 residues. The chain joins TRBV9 to TRBJ2-1; TRBD2 matches 9 bases. The sequenced sample was CD4+ or CD8+ T cells sorted from blood, obtained in a trial of the OX40 agonist ivuxolimab. The sequence derives from an adult with an advanced solid tumor such as melanoma, head and neck, liver or kidney cancer. The CDR3 region is CASSLTSGPYNEQFF. In DNA form, the CDR3 reads TGTGCCAGCAGTCTCACTAGCGGGCCTTACAATGAGCAGTTCTTC.